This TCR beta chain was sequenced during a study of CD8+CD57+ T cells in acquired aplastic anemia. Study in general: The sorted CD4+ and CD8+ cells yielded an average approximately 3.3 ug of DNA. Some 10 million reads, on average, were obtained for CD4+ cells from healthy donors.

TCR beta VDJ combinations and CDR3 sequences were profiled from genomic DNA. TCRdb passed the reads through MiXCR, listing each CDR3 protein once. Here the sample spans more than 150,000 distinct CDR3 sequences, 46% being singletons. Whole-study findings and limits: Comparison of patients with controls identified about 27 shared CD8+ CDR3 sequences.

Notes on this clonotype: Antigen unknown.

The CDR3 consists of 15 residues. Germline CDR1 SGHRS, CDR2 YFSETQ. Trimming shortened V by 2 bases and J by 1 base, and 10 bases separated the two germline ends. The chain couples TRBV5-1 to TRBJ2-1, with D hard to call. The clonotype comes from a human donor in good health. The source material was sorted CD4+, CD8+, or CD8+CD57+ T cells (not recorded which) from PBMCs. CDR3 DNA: TGCGCCAGCAGCTTAGAGATTTGGTCCTACAATGAGCAGTTCTTC. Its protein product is CASSLEIWSYNEQFF.